These 3 T cell receptor beta chains originate from one sample sequenced in a study of blood T cell repertoires in COVID-19. Data came from immunoSEQ multiplex PCR; TCRdb stores just in-frame clones and leaves some out. Seen here are about 71,000 clones, around nine tenths observed once, and the top ten hold less than 0.85%. Sequenced input: peripheral blood. The receptors here all came from a woman at least 80 years old with acute or convalescent COVID-19.

This clone appeared a single time. This chain links TRBV19 with TRBJ1-2, with a tentative D call TRBD1 (6 bases). The CDR3 contains 13 residues. V was cut by 8 bases and J by 3 bases, with 13 bases left in between. The germline CDR1 and CDR2 sequences are LNHDA and SQIVND (reference sequence). CDR3 DNA sequence: TGTGCCAGTTGGGGGCCTTCGGACTATGGCTACACCTTC. Its protein product is CASWGPSDYGYTF.

The J gene is TRBJ1-2, the V gene TRBV9; D gene unclear. This CDR3 has 14 residues. Deletions cut 0 bases from V and 2 bases from J, with 8 bases between. Per the germline V gene, CDR1 is SGDLS and CDR2 is YYNGEE. CDR3 loop: CASSVDSQNYGYTF. CDR3 bases: TGTGCCAGCAGCGTAGACAGCCAGAACTATGGCTACACCTTC.

The chain combines TRBV6-5 with TRBJ2-7, with a weak D call TRBD1 (5 bases). Germline CDR1 MNHEY, CDR2 SVGAGI. CDR3 length: 13 residues. V lost 6 bases and J lost 3, with 12 bases in between. This chain's CDR3 is CASRNGRDYEQYF. The DNA of the CDR3 is TGTGCCAGCAGAAATGGCAGGGACTACGAGCAGTACTTC.